This entry is about one T cell receptor (beta chain). Antigen unknown. The entry originates in a study of cytomegalovirus exposure and HLA in healthy donors. Use of 60 Vbeta and 13 Jbeta primers characterized the PCR. TCRdb keeps only in-frame clones here, not all; method: immunoSEQ multiplex PCR. The sample lists approximately 130,000 clones, roughly 80% occurring once. Overall study findings and caveats: The study dropped some indistinguishable V segments, TRBV6-2 and TRBV6-3 among them.

Germline assignment: CDR1 SGDLS and CDR2 YYNGEE. The CDR3 runs to 15 residues. V lost 0 bases and J lost 5; bases outside the gene matches: 3. This receptor was obtained from a man aged 35 to 55 in good health and CMV-seronegative. Material: PBMCs. The rearrangement links TRBV9 to TRBJ1-5, with 9 bases lining up with TRBD1. The DNA of the CDR3 is TGTGCCAGCAGCGTAGGGACAGGGGAGTATCAGCCCCAGCATTTT. Translation gives CASSVGTGEYQPQHF.